This entry is about one TCR beta chain. Measured with immunoSEQ multiplex PCR; TCRdb has only the in-frame clones, and not every one. The table records 25,000 to 40,000 clones, about nine tenths of them present only once. This entry comes from a study of chemoradiotherapy in HPV16-positive cancers. Study summary: Candidate HPV-specific T-cell clones and common TCR motifs came from functional assays in a couple of HPV16-positive patients.

With 6 bases clipped from V and 3 bases from J, the junction kept 4 bases outside the gene matches. CDR1 is WSHSY and CDR2 is SAAADI in the germline V gene. The CDR3 is 13 amino acids. This sample comprised blood, obtained from a patient who underwent chemoradiotherapy. This TCR was recovered from a human donor with HPV-associated anogenital cancer. The rearrangement uses TRBV10-2 and TRBJ2-7, with 8 bases lining up with TRBD1. In nucleotides, the CDR3 is TGCGCCAGCAGGACAGGGGACCACTACGAGCAGTACTTC. Protein: CASRTGDHYEQYF.